A selection of T cell receptor beta chains follows, all from one sample in a study of CD8 T cells in Susac syndrome. TCRdb called the immunoSEQ multiplex PCR reads again in MiXCR, with one record for every CDR3 protein. Of 150,000 to 160,000 distinct CDR3 sequences in the sample, nearly 97% were seen once. The material sequenced was CD8+ T cells from PBMCs. The receptor set was obtained from a human donor with multiple sclerosis. CDR3s include the opening cysteine and the closing phenylalanine or tryptophan. The order of the fields is V gene, clone size, D gene, J gene, CDR3 protein, CDR3 DNA. A D gene is named only where the DNA matches it firmly. The listing skips clone size in some rows; elsewhere it reads once, few, many or a size class.

>TRBV3-1|.|TRBD2|TRBJ2-1
CASSQTRGGTDNEQFF
TGTGCCAGCAGCCAGACCCGCGGGGGGACTGACAATGAGCAGTTCTTC
>TRBV27|.|.|TRBJ2-3
CASEEADTQYF
TGTGCCAGCGAGGAGGCCGATACGCAGTATTTT
>TRBV11-2|.|.|TRBJ2-1
CASSFTGSSYNEQFF
TGTGCCAGCAGCTTTACGGGGAGCTCCTACAATGAGCAGTTCTTC
>TRBV3-1|.|.|TRBJ2-1
CASSQPGRLDEQFF
TGTGCCAGCAGCCAGCCAGGACGACTGGATGAGCAGTTCTTC
>TRBV15|.|.|TRBJ2-1
CATSRAPFYNEQFF
TGTGCCACCAGCAGAGCTCCCTTTTACAATGAGCAGTTCTTC
>TRBV3-1|.|.|TRBJ2-2
CASSEPTGELFF
TGTGCCAGCAGTGAGCCTACCGGGGAGCTGTTTTTT
>TRBV20-1|.|TRBD1|TRBJ2-7
CSARDSYDGQYF
TGCAGTGCCCGGGACAGCTACGATGGGCAGTACTTC
>TRBV5-1|.|.|TRBJ1-2
CASSFGKGPDYGYTF
TGCGCCAGCAGCTTCGGAAAGGGGCCGGACTATGGCTACACCTTC
>TRBV5-1|once|.|TRBJ2-1
CASSSADLVGVYNEQFF
TGCGCCAGCAGCTCCGCCGACTTAGTTGGGGTTTACAATGAGCAGTTCTTC
>TRBV27|once|TRBD1|TRBJ2-3
CASSLRQGAEIPDTQYF
TGTGCCAGCAGTTTGAGACAGGGGGCTGAGATCCCAGATACGCAGTATTTT
>TRBV7-9|.|.|TRBJ2-1
CASSLAGRNEQFF
TGTGCCAGCAGCTTAGCCGGGAGAAATGAGCAGTTCTTC
>TRBV20-1|.|.|TRBJ1-1
CSARDREGIDPEAFF
TGCAGTGCTAGAGATCGGGAGGGAATCGATCCTGAAGCTTTCTTT
>TRBV6-5|.|.|TRBJ2-5
CASSYSAGLETQYF
TGTGCCAGCAGTTACTCCGCGGGGCTTGAGACCCAGTACTTC
>TRBV24-1|.|TRBD1|TRBJ2-7
CATSRTGTGSSYEQYF
TGTGCCACCAGTCGAACCGGGACAGGTAGCTCCTACGAGCAGTACTTC
>TRBV12-3/TRBV12-4|.|.|TRBJ2-1
CASIGWPNNEQFF
TGTGCCAGCATCGGCTGGCCAAACAATGAGCAGTTCTTC
>TRBV7-3|.|TRBD2|TRBJ2-3
CASSGRALAGGTDTQYF
TGTGCCAGCAGCGGAAGAGCGCTAGCGGGGGGAACAGATACGCAGTATTTT
>TRBV29-1|.|.|TRBJ1-1
CSVEDFGPEAFF
TGCAGCGTTGAAGATTTTGGGCCCGAAGCTTTCTTT
>TRBV14|.|.|TRBJ1-1
CASAPGTGLFTEAFF
TGTGCCAGCGCACCCGGAACAGGGCTTTTCACTGAAGCTTTCTTT
>TRBV23-1|once|TRBD1|TRBJ2-3
CASGWDRPLGDTQYF
TGCGCCAGCGGCTGGGACAGACCCCTAGGAGATACGCAGTATTTT
>TRBV7-9|.|.|TRBJ1-2
CASSLPGNYGYTF
TGTGCCAGCAGCTTACCCGGCAACTATGGCTACACCTTC
>TRBV30|.|TRBD2|TRBJ2-1
CAWSSLAGGNEQFF
TGTGCCTGGAGTTCCCTAGCGGGGGGAAATGAGCAGTTCTTC